This TCR beta chain was sequenced in a study of blood T cell repertoires in COVID-19. Study background: There were acute and convalescent COVID-19 samples, and they came from the United States, Italy and Spain. T cells, B-cell-depleted T cells, or PBMCs provided the cDNA or gDNA that served as material.

Under the authors' procedure: Amplifying reference gene primers gave estimates of nucleated cell counts. Profiled with immunoSEQ multiplex PCR; TCRdb holds only in-frame clones, not every one. The DNA was the basis for D and trimming; V, J and clone size are from that table. The sample records 120,000 or so clones, 85% being singletons. The source of this sequence is a man older than 75 with active or convalescent COVID-19. Sequences were obtained from peripheral blood.

CDR3 in amino acids: CASSLLLADTQYF. The CDR3 DNA follows: TGTGCCAGCAGCTTACTACTAGCAGATACGCAGTATTTT. The chain employs TRBV7-6 and TRBJ2-3; D possibly corresponds to TRBD2 (5 bases). The CDR3 runs 13 residues. The V gene lost 2 bases and the J gene lost 4 bases, with 7 bases spanning the gap. Looked up from germline, CDR1 is SGHVS and CDR2 is FNYEAQ. Together with reference TRBV7-6 and TRBJ2-3, the CDR3 gives the full variable domain: GAGVSQSPRYKVTKRGQDVALRCDPISGHVSLYWYRQALGQGPEFLTYFNYEAQQDKSGLPNDRFSAERPEGSISTLTIQRTEQRDSAMYRCASSLLLADTQYFGPGTRLTVL.